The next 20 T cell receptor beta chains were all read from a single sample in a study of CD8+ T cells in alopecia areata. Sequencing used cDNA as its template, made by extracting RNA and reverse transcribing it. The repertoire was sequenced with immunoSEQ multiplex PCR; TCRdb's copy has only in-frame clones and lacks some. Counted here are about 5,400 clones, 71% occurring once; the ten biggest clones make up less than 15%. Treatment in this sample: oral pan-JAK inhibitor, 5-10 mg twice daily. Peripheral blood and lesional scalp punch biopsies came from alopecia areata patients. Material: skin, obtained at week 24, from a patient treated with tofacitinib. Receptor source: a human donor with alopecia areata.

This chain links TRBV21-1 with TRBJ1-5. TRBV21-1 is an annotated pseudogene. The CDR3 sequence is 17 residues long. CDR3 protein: CASSKGVSLGGNQPQHF. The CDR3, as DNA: TGTGCCAGCAGCAAAGGGGTCTCCCTGGGGGGCAATCAGCCCCAGCATTTT.

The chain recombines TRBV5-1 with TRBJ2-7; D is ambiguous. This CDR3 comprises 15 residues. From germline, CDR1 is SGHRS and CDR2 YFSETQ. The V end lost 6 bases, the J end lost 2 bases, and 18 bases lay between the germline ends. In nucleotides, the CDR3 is TGCGCCAGCACCTCGGATGGCAGCTATACCTACGAGCAGTACTTC. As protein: CASTSDGSYTYEQYF.

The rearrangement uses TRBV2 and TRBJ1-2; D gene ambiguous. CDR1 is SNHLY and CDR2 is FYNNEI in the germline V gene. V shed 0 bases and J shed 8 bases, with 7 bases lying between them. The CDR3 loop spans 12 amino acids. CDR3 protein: CASSEAPPGYTF. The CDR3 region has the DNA TGTGCCAGCAGTGAAGCCCCGCCGGGCTACACCTTC.

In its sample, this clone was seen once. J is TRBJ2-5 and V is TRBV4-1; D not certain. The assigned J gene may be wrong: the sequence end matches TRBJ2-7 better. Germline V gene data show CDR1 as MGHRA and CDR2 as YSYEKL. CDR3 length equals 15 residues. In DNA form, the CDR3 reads TGCGCCAGCAGCCAAGATCGAGGCAGATATTACGAGCAGTACTTC. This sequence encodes CASSQDRGRYYEQYF.

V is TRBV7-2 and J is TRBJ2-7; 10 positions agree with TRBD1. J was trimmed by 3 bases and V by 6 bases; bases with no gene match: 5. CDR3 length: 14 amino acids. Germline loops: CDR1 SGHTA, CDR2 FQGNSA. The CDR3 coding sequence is TGTGCCAGCAGTTTCCGGACAGGGGGCTACGAGCAGTACTTC. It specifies CASSFRTGGYEQYF.

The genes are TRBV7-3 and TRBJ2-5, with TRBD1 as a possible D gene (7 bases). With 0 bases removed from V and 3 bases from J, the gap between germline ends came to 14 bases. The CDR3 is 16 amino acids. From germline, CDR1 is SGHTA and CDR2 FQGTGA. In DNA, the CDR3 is TGTGCCAGCAGCTTAACGGCCCAGGGGGGAAAAGAGACCCAGTACTTC. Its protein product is CASSLTAQGGKETQYF.

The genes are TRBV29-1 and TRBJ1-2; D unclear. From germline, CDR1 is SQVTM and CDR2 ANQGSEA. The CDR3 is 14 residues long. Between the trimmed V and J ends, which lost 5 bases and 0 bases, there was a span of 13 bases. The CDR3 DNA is TGCAGCGTTAGGCCCGGGTTAGCTAACTATGGCTACACCTTC. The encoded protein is CSVRPGLANYGYTF. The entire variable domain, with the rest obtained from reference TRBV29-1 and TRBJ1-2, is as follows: SAVISQKPSRDICQRGTSLTIQCQVDSQVTMMFWYRQQPGQSLTLIATANQGSEATYESGFVIDKFPISRPNLTFSTLTVSNMSPEDSSIYLCSVRPGLANYGYTFGSGTRLTVV.

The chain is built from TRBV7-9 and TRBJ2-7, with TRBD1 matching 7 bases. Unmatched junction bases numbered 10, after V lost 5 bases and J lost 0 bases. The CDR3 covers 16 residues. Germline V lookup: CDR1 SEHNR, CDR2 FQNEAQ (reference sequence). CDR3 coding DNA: TGTGCCAGCAGCGGATACAGGGGATTAGGCTCCTACGAGCAGTACTTC. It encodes CASSGYRGLGSYEQYF.

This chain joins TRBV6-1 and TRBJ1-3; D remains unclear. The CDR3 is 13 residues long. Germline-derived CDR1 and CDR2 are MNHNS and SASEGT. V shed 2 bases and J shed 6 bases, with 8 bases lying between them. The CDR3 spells CASSEPWVNTIYF. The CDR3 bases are TGTGCCAGCAGTGAACCGTGGGTAAACACCATATATTTT.

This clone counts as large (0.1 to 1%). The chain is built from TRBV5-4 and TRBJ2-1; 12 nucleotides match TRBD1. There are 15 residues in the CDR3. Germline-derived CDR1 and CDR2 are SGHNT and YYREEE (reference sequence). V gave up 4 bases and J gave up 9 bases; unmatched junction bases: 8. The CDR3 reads CASSGGQGAPREQFF. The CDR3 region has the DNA TGTGCCAGCAGCGGGGGACAGGGGGCCCCCCGTGAGCAGTTCTTC.

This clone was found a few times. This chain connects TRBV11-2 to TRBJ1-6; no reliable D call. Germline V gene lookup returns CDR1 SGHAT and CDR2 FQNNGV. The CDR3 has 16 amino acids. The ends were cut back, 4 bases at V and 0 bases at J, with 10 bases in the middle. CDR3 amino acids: CASSSVSSSYNSPLHF. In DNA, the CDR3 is TGTGCCAGCAGCTCAGTATCGAGCTCCTATAATTCACCCCTCCACTTT.

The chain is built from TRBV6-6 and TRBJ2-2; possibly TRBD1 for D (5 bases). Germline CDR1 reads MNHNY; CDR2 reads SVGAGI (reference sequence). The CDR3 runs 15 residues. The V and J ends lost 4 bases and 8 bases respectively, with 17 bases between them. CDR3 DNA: TGTGCCAGCAGTTCTTTCTCAGGGCATGCGGGGGAGCTGTTTTTT. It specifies CASSSFSGHAGELFF.

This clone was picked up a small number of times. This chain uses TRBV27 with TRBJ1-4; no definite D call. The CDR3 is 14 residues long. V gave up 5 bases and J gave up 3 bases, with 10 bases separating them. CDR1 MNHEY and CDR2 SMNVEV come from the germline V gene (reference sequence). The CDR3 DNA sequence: TGTGCCAGCAGTCTAGATTACGCTAATGAAAAACTGTTTTTT. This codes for CASSLDYANEKLFF.

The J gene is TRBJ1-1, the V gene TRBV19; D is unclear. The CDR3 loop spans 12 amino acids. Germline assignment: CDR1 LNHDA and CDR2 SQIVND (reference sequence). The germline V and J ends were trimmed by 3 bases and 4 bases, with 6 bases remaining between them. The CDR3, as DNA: TGTGCCAGTAGTATTCTCGGCACTGAAGCTTTCTTT. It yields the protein CASSILGTEAFF.

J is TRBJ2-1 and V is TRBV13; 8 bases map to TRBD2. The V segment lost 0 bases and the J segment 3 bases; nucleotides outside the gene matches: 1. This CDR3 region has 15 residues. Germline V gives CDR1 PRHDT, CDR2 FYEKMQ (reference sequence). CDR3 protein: CASSLGAGDYNEQFF. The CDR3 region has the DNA TGTGCCAGCAGCTTAGGAGCGGGGGACTACAATGAGCAGTTCTTC.

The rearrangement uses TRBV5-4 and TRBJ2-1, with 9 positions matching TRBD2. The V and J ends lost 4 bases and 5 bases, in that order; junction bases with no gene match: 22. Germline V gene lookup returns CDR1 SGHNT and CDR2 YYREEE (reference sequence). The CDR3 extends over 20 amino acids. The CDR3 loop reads CASSQEPRSLVAGDHNEQFF. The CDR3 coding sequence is TGTGCCAGCAGCCAGGAACCTCGAAGTTTGGTAGCGGGGGACCACAATGAGCAGTTCTTC.

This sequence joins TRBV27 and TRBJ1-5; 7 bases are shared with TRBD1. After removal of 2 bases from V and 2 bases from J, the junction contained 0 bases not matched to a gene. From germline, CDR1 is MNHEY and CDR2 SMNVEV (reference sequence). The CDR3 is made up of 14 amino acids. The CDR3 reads CASSLQGGNQPQHF. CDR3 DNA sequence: TGTGCCAGCAGTTTACAGGGGGGCAATCAGCCCCAGCATTTT.

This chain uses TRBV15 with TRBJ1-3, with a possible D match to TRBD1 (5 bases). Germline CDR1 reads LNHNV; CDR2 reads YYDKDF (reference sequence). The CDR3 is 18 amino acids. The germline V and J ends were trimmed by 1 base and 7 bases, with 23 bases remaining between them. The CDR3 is CATSRALRTLPAGNTIYF. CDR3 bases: TGTGCCACCAGCAGAGCCTTAAGGACACTTCCCGCGGGGAACACCATATATTTT.

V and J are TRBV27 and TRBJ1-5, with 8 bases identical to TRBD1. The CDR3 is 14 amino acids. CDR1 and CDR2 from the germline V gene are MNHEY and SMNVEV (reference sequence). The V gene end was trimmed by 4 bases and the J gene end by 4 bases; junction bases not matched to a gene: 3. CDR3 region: CASSSRQGNQPQHF. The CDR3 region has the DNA TGTGCCAGCAGTTCTCGACAGGGGAATCAGCCCCAGCATTTT.

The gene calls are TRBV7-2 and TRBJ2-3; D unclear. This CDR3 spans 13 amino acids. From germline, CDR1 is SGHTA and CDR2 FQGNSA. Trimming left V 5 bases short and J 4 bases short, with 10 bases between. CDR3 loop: CASSPSQADTQYF. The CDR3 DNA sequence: TGTGCCAGCAGCCCAAGTCAGGCAGATACGCAGTATTTT.